This TCR beta chain was observed in a study of patients and donors after allogeneic stem cell transplantation (dated by TCRdb to 2018 to 2020). Sequences SGHVS (CDR1) and FQNEAQ (CDR2) are obtained from the germline V gene. Its CDR3 holds 15 amino acids, cysteine through phenylalanine. Only the CDR3 DNA is retained, 45 bases long and in frame from the first base. Receptor amplification or capture employed RT-PCR. TCRdb shows the sequencer as NextSeq 550. TCRdb reprocessing: public reads trimmed at Q25 with fastp, clones called with MiXCR, in-frame beta chains kept. CDR3 protein duplicates are merged, each entry listing the most common genes and DNA. For this sample there are over 350,000 distinct CDR3 sequences; under 20% appear just once. The top ten hold 7.2% of the sample. Remarks on this clonotype: Its antigen target is currently unknown. The junction and the germline gene differ at one end; a read error may be behind it.

This clonotype was obtained from a human donor who was either an allogeneic HSCT recipient or a stem cell or donor lymphocyte infusion donor (not recorded which). It is not recorded whose cells these are; they may come from a transplant donor. This receptor chain uses TRBV7-8 and TRBJ1-6; matching of 5 bases hints at TRBD1 as the D gene. The specimen sequenced was blood, either unsorted or a sorted T cell fraction (not recorded which). The DNA reads as follows: TGTGCCAGCAGCTTAGCGGGGACGAATAATGCACCCCTCCACTTT. Its protein is CASSLAGTNNAPLHF.